Below, one T cell receptor (beta chain) is given with its context. Its target is not known. This sample stems from a study of beta chain features in type 1 diabetes. General study points: Moderately but significantly shorter TCRB CDR3s were found in Type 1 diabetes patients in all four CD4+ subsets.

Reverse transcription of all isolated RNA meant that expressed TCRB transcripts were sequenced. Here immunoSEQ multiplex PCR was the method, and the copy in TCRdb shows in-frame clones only, minus some. The data hold some 640,000 clones, with more than 12% observed a single time. CDR1 and CDR2 (germline): MNHEY, SMNVEV (reference sequence). The CDR3 runs to 14 residues. With V trimmed by 4 bases and J by 8 bases, 7 bases remained unmatched. J is TRBJ2-1 and V is TRBV27; 8 nucleotides match TRBD1. Sequenced material: naive CD4+ T cells from blood. The clonotype comes from a man younger than 35 with type 1 diabetes. The CDR3 is CASSSGQGADEQFF. The DNA for the CDR3 is TGTGCCAGCAGTTCTGGACAGGGAGCGGATGAGCAGTTCTTC.